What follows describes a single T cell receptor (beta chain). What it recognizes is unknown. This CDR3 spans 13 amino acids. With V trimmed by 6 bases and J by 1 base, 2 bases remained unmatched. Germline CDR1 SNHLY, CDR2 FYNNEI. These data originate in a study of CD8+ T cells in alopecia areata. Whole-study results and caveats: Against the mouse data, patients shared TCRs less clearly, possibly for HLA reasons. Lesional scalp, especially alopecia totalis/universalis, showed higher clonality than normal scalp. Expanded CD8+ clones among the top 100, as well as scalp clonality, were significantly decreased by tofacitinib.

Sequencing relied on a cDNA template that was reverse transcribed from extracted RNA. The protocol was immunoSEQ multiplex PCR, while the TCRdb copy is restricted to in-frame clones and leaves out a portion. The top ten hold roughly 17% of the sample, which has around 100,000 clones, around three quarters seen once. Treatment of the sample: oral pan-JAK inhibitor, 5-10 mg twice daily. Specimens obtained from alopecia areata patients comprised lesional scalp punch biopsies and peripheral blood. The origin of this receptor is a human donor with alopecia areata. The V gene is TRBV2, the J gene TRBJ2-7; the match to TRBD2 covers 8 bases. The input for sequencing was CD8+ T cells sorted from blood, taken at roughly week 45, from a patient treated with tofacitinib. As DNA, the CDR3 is TGTGCCAGCAGGGGGACTAGATCCTACGAGCAGTACTTC. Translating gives CASRGTRSYEQYF.